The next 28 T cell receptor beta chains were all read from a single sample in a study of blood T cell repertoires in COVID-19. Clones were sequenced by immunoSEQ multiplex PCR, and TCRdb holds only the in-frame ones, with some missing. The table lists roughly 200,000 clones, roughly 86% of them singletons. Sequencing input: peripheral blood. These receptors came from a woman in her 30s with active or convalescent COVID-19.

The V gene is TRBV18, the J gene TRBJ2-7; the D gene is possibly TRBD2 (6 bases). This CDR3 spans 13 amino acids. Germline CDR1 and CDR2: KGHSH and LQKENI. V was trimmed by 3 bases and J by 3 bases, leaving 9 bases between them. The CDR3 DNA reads TGTGCCAGCTCACCGACTAGTATCTACGAGCAGTACTTC. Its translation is CASSPTSIYEQYF.

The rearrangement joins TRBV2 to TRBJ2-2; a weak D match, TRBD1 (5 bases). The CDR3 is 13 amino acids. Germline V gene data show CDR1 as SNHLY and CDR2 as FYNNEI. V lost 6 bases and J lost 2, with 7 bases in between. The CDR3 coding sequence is TGTGCCAGCAGGACAGACAACACCGGGGAGCTGTTTTTT. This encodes CASRTDNTGELFF.

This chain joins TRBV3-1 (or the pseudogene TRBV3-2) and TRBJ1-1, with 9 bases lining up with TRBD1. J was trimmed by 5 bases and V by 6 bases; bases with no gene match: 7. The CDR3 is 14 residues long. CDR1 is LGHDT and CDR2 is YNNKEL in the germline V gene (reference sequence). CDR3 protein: CASSTQGAGTEAFF. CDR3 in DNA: TGTGCCAGCAGTACACAGGGGGCAGGTACTGAAGCTTTCTTT.

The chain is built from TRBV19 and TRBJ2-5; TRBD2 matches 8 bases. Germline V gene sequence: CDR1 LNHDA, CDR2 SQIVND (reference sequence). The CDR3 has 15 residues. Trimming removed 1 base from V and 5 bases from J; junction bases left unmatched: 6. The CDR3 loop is CASSIGFERGETQYF. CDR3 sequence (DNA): TGTGCCAGTAGTATAGGTTTCGAGCGGGGGGAGACCCAGTACTTC.

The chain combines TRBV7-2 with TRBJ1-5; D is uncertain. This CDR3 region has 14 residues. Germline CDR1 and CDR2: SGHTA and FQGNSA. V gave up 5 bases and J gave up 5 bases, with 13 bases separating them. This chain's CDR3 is CASSPQSADQPQHF. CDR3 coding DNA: TGTGCCAGCAGCCCGCAGTCCGCTGATCAGCCCCAGCATTTT.

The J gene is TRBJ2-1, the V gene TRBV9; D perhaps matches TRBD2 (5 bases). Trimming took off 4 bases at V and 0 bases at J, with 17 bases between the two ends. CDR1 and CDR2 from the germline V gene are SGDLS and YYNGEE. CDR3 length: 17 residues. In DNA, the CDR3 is TGTGCCAGCAGCCTTATGGACTCTTTGAGCTCCTACAATGAGCAGTTCTTC. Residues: CASSLMDSLSSYNEQFF.

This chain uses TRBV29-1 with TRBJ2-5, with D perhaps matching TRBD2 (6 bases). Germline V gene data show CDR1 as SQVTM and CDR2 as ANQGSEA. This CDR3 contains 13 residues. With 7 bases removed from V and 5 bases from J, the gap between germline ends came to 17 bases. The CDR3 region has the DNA TGCAGCGGTGTGACCGGGACTCCGGAGACCCAGTACTTC. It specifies CSGVTGTPETQYF.

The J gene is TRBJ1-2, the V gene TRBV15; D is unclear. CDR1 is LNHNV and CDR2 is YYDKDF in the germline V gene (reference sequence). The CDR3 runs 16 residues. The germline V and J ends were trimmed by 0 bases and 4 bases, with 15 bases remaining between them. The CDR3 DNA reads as TGTGCCACCAGCAGAGATAAGGCCGCGCCTAGCTATGGCTACACCTTC. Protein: CATSRDKAAPSYGYTF.

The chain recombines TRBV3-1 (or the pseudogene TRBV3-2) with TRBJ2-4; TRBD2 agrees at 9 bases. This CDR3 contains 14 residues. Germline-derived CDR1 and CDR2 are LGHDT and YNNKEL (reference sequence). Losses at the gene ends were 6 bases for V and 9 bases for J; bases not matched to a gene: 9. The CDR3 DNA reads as TGTGCCAGCAGTCGGGGGGGACTAGCCGGCATTCAGTACTTC. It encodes CASSRGGLAGIQYF.

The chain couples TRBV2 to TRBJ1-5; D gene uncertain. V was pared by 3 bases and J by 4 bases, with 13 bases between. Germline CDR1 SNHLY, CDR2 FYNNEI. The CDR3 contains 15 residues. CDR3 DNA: TGTGCCAGCAGTGAGGTCCCGGGGAGAAATCAGCCCCAGCATTTT. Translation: CASSEVPGRNQPQHF.

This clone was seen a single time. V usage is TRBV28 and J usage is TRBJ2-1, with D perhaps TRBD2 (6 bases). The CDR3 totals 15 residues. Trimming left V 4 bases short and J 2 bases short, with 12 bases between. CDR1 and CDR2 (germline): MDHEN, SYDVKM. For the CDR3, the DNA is TGTGCCAGCAGTTGGGAGGAGCGGACCTACAATGAGCAGTTCTTC. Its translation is CASSWEERTYNEQFF.

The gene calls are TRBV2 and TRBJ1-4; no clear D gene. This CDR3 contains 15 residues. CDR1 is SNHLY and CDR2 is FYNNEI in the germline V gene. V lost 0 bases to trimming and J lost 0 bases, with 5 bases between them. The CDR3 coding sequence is TGTGCCAGCAGTGAAGCACTGACAACTAATGAAAAACTGTTTTTT. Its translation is CASSEALTTNEKLFF.

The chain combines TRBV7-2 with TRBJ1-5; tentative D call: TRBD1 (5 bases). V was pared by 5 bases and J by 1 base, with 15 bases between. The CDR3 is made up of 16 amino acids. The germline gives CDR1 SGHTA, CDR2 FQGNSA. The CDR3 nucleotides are TGTGCCAGCAGCCCTGCTCCGGGACTCAGCAATCAGCCCCAGCATTTT. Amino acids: CASSPAPGLSNQPQHF. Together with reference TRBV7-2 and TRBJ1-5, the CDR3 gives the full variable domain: GAGVSQSPSNKVTEKGKDVELRCDPISGHTALYWYRQSLGQGLEFLIYFQGNSAPDKSGLPSDRFSAERTGGSVSTLTIQRTQQEDSAVYLCASSPAPGLSNQPQHFGDGTRLSIL.

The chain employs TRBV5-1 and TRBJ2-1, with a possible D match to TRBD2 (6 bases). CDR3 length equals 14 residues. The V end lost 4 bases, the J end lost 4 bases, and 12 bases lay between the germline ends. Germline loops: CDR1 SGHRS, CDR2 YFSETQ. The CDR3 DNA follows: TGCGCCAGCAGCGGGACCGGGAGTTACAATGAGCAGTTCTTC. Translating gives CASSGTGSYNEQFF.

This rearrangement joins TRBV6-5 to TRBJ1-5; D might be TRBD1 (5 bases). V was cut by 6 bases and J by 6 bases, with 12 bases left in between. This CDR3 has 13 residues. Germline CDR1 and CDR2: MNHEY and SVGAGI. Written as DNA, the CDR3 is TGTGCCAGCAGGGTTGGGGGGATTCAGCCCCAGCATTTT. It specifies CASRVGGIQPQHF.

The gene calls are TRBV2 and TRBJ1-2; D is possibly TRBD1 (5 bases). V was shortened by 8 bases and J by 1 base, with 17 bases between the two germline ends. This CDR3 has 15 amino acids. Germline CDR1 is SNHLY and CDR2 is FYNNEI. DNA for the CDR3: TGTGCCAGCCCCTTTCACAGGAAGGGTAACTATGGCTACACCTTC. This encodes CASPFHRKGNYGYTF.

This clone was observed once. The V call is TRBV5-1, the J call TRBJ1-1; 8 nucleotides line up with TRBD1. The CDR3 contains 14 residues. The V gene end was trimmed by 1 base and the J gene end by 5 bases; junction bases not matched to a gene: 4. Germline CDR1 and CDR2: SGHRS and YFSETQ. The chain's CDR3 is CASSLTGGQTEAFF. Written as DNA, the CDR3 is TGCGCCAGCAGCTTGACAGGGGGTCAAACTGAAGCTTTCTTT.

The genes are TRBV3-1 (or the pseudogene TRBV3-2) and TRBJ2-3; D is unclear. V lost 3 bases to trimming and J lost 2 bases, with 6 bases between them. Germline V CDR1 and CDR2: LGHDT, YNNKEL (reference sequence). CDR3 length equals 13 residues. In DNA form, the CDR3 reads TGTGCCAGCAGCCATTTAAACACAGATACGCAGTATTTT. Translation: CASSHLNTDTQYF.

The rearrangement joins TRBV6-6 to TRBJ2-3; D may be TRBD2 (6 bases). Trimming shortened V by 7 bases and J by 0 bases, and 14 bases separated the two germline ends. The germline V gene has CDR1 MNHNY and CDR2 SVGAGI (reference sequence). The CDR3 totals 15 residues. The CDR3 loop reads CASTGGVSSTDTQYF. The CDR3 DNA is TGTGCCAGCACCGGCGGGGTCTCTAGCACAGATACGCAGTATTTT.

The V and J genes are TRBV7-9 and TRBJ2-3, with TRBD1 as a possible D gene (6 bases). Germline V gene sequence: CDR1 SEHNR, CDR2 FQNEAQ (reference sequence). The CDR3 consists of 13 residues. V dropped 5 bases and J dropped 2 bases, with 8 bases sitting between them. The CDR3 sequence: CASSRQATDTQYF. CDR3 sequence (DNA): TGTGCCAGCAGCAGACAGGCCACAGATACGCAGTATTTT.

CDR3 protein: CAISDLDRGPGELFF. DNA of the CDR3: TGTGCCATCAGTGATTTAGACAGGGGGCCCGGGGAGCTGTTTTTT. The chain couples TRBV10-3 to TRBJ2-2; 10 nucleotides line up with TRBD1. This CDR3 has 15 residues. Trimming took 3 bases from V and 6 from J; bases not matched to a gene: 4. CDR1 and CDR2 from the germline V gene are ENHRY and SYGVKD.

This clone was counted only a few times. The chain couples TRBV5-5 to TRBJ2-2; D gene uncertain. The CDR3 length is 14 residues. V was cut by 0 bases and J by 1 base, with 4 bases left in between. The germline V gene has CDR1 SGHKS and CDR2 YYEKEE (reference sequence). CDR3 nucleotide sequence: TGTGCCAGCAGCTTGGGGCTGAACACCGGGGAGCTGTTTTTT. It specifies CASSLGLNTGELFF. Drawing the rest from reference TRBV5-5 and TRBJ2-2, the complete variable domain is DAGVTQSPTHLIKTRGQQVTLRCSPISGHKSVSWYQQVLGQGPQFIFQYYEKEERGRGNFPDRFSARQFPNYSSELNVNALLLGDSALYLCASSLGLNTGELFFGEGSRLTVL.

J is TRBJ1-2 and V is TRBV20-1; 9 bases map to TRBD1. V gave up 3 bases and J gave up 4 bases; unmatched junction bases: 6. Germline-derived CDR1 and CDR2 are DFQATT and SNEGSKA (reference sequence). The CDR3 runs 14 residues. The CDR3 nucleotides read TGCAGTGCTAGTCCGGGACAGGGAGGCTATGGCTACACCTTC. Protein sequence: CSASPGQGGYGYTF.

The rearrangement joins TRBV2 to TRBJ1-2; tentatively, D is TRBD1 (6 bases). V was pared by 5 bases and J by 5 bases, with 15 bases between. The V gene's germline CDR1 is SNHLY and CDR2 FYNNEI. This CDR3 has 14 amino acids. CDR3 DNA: TGTGCCAGCAGTACAGGACAGTTGTCTTATGGCTACACCTTC. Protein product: CASSTGQLSYGYTF.

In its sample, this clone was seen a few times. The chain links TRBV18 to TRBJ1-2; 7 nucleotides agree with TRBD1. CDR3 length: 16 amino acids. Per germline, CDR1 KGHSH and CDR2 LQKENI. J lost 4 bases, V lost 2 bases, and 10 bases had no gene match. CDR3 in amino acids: CASSPGTARISYGYTF. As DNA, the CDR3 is TGTGCCAGCTCACCAGGGACAGCCCGAATTTCCTATGGCTACACCTTC.

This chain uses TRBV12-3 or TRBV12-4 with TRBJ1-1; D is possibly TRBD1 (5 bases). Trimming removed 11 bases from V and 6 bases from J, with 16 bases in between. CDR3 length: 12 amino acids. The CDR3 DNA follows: TGTGCCGGCGGGGGGTTAGGCCCTGAAGCTTTCTTT. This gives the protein CAGGGLGPEAFF.

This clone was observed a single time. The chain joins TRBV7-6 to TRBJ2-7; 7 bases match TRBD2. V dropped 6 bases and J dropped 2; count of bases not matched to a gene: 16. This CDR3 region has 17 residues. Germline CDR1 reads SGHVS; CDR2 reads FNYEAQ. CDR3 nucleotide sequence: TGTGCCAGCAGTCTTTCCTTGCGGGAGAGGCCCCCCTACGAGCAGTACTTC. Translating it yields CASSLSLRERPPYEQYF.

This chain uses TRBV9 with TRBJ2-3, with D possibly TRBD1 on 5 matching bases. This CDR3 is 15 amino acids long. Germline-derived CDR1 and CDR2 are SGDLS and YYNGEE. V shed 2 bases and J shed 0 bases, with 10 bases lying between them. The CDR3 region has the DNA TGTGCCAGCAGCGTTCATAGGGGTAGCACAGATACGCAGTATTTT. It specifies CASSVHRGSTDTQYF.